This TCR beta chain was identified in a study of blood T cell repertoires in COVID-19. Background on the study: Samples of COVID-19 (acute and convalescent) were obtained from the United States, Italy and Spain. Nucleic acid was either cDNA or gDNA, and it came from T cells, B-cell-depleted T cells, or PBMCs.

In the authors' workflow: The assay estimated nucleated cells by amplifying reference gene primers. Profiled with immunoSEQ multiplex PCR; TCRdb holds only in-frame clones, not every one. The D gene and trimming were derived from the DNA, and the V and J assignments and clone size from that table. The sample has 25,000 to 30,000 clones, more than 65% seen once; the top ten hold roughly a sixth. Trimming took 7 bases from V and 1 from J; bases not matched to a gene: 10. Germline lookup yields CDR1 SQVTM and CDR2 ANQGSEA. The CDR3 runs to 14 residues. This clonotype was sampled from a woman aged 55-70 years with acute or convalescent COVID-19. The chain links TRBV29-1 to TRBJ2-7; the match to TRBD1 covers 7 bases. The sample consisted of peripheral blood. CDR3 region: CSARDSRPSYEQYF. For the CDR3, the DNA is TGCAGCGCCCGGGACAGCCGGCCTTCCTACGAGCAGTACTTC.